This T cell receptor beta chain was identified in a study of blood T cell repertoires in COVID-19. Profiled with immunoSEQ multiplex PCR; TCRdb holds only in-frame clones, not every one. The repertoire includes 350,000 to 400,000 clones, approximately 93% of them detected once, and about 0.78% sits in the top ten. Details on this clone: This same CDR3 is encoded by further DNA sequences in the sample.

In germline, CDR1 is SNHLY, CDR2 FYNNEI. CDR3 length equals 14 residues. V lost 4 bases, J lost 0 bases, and 6 bases lay in between. V gene TRBV2 combines with J gene TRBJ1-4; no clear D gene. Sequencing was performed on PBMCs or T cells enriched from blood (not recorded which). The sequence came from a woman aged 40-49 years who had been exposed to COVID-19. CDR3 amino acids: CASSATATNEKLFF. In nucleotides, the CDR3 is TGTGCCAGCAGTGCCACTGCAACTAATGAAAAACTGTTTTTT.